What follows are 18 T cell receptor beta chains derived from one specimen sequenced in a study of T cell responses to AZD1222 COVID-19 vaccine. This table comes from immunoSEQ multiplex PCR, and its TCRdb copy is limited to in-frame clones, with some not included. The profile covers about 170,000 clones, with 80% to 95% appearing a single time and about 4.2% taken by the ten largest. The input for sequencing was peripheral blood, taken on day 0 of AZD1222 vaccination. The receptors here all came from an adult in good health.

V usage is TRBV4-1 and J usage is TRBJ1-1; D perhaps matches TRBD1 (6 bases). The CDR3 spans 14 residues. Germline CDR1 is MGHRA and CDR2 is YSYEKL. V was shortened by 1 base and J by 3 bases, with 9 bases between the two germline ends. CDR3 amino acids: CASSQGTVDTEAFF. The CDR3, as DNA: TGCGCCAGCAGCCAAGGGACAGTAGACACTGAAGCTTTCTTT.

This rearrangement joins TRBV15 to TRBJ1-4; D is undetermined. Trimming removed 0 bases from V and 2 bases from J, with 7 bases in between. CDR1 is LNHNV and CDR2 is YYDKDF in the germline V gene (reference sequence). CDR3 length: 15 amino acids. CDR3: CATSRDVGTNEKLFF. CDR3 DNA sequence: TGTGCCACCAGCAGAGATGTGGGTACTAATGAAAAACTGTTTTTT.

The chain links TRBV29-1 to TRBJ2-3; D is unresolved. V dropped 4 bases and J dropped 4 bases, with 9 bases sitting between them. Germline CDR1 is SQVTM and CDR2 is ANQGSEA. This CDR3 contains 12 residues. The CDR3 DNA sequence: TGCAGCGTTGTGAGGCATTCAGATACGCAGTATTTT. Amino acids: CSVVRHSDTQYF.

The chain carries TRBV29-1 and TRBJ1-5; D is uncertain. Trimming left V 4 bases short and J 3 bases short, with 10 bases between. From germline, CDR1 is SQVTM and CDR2 ANQGSEA. This CDR3 spans 13 amino acids. CDR3 sequence: CSVGYDTNQPQHF. For the CDR3, the DNA is TGCAGCGTTGGGTATGATACCAATCAGCCCCAGCATTTT.

The chain is built from TRBV7-2 and TRBJ2-2; a weak D match, TRBD2 (6 bases). V shed 2 bases and J shed 3 bases, with 13 bases lying between them. The germline V gene encodes CDR1 SGHTA and CDR2 FQGNSA. The CDR3 loop spans 16 amino acids. The CDR3 coding sequence is TGTGCCAGCAGCTTACGACTAGTCGTCGACACCGGGGAGCTGTTTTTT. Its translation: CASSLRLVVDTGELFF.

The chain has TRBV28 and TRBJ1-4, with D unclear. The CDR3 loop spans 14 amino acids. V gave up 1 base and J gave up 5 bases, with 8 bases separating them. CDR1 and CDR2 from the germline V gene are MDHEN and SYDVKM. This chain's CDR3 is CASSLSQLNEKLFF. The CDR3 coding sequence is TGTGCCAGCAGTTTATCACAGTTAAATGAAAAACTGTTTTTT.

This clone was observed once. V gene TRBV19 combines with J gene TRBJ1-6; D not certain. CDR1 is LNHDA, CDR2 SQIVND, per germline (reference sequence). The CDR3 spans 18 residues. V gave up 1 base and J gave up 0 bases, with 13 bases separating them. In DNA, the CDR3 is TGTGCCAGTAGTATAGCCTCATATCCGACCTCCTATAATTCACCCCTCCACTTT. Translating gives CASSIASYPTSYNSPLHF.

The V gene is TRBV2, the J gene TRBJ1-5; TRBD1 agrees at 7 bases. Unmatched junction bases numbered 5, after V lost 4 bases and J lost 5 bases. This CDR3 region has 14 residues. The germline gives CDR1 SNHLY, CDR2 FYNNEI. CDR3 amino acids: CASSADRVDQPQHF. CDR3 bases: TGTGCCAGCAGTGCCGACAGGGTGGATCAGCCCCAGCATTTT.

The chain recombines TRBV6-1 with TRBJ1-2; D might be TRBD1 (6 bases). Trimming took off 3 bases at V and 7 bases at J, with 12 bases between the two ends. The V gene's germline CDR1 is MNHNS and CDR2 SASEGT. CDR3 length equals 13 residues. Here the CDR3 reads CASSEPGAGGYTF. DNA of the CDR3: TGTGCCAGCAGTGAGCCGGGGGCAGGTGGCTACACCTTC.

This chain joins TRBV15 and TRBJ2-2, with TRBD2 matching over 7 bases. The J segment lost 6 bases and the V segment lost 5 bases, leaving 0 bases of the junction unmatched. This CDR3 spans 12 amino acids. Looked up from germline, CDR1 is LNHNV and CDR2 is YYDKDF (reference sequence). The CDR3: CATSREAGELFF. The CDR3 coding sequence is TGTGCCACCAGCCGGGAGGCCGGGGAGCTGTTTTTT.

In DNA form, the CDR3 reads TGTGCCAGCAGCTCCCCCCGGGTTGTTAGCGGGATCACCTACGAGCAGTACTTC. Amino acids: CASSSPRVVSGITYEQYF. The gene calls are TRBV7-9 and TRBJ2-7; 8 bases line up with TRBD2. Germline assignment: CDR1 SEHNR and CDR2 FQNEAQ (reference sequence). J lost 2 bases, V lost 4 bases, and 16 bases had no gene match. This CDR3 contains 18 residues.

The V call is TRBV4-1, the J call TRBJ1-3; D not certain. V gave up 2 bases and J gave up 4 bases, with 12 bases separating them. Germline V gene lookup returns CDR1 MGHRA and CDR2 YSYEKL. There are 15 residues in the CDR3. CDR3 sequence: CASSQPWRKGNTIYF. The CDR3 bases are TGCGCCAGCAGCCAACCCTGGCGGAAAGGAAACACCATATATTTT.

This chain connects TRBV5-1 to TRBJ2-3; 8 bases match TRBD2. V trimming: 4 bases; J trimming: 4 bases; junction bases outside the gene matches: 11. The CDR3 is made up of 16 amino acids. Germline CDR1 and CDR2: SGHRS and YFSETQ. CDR3 loop: CASSPPRAGGSDTQYF. The DNA for the CDR3 is TGCGCCAGCAGCCCACCTAGGGCGGGGGGTTCAGATACGCAGTATTTT.

The chain couples TRBV5-1 to TRBJ2-5; 7 bases map to TRBD1. The germline V gene encodes CDR1 SGHRS and CDR2 YFSETQ. J gave up 1 base and V 4 bases, and 7 bases lay outside the gene matches. CDR3 length: 15 amino acids. The CDR3 loop reads CASSRTGNSQETQYF. In DNA, the CDR3 is TGCGCCAGCAGCCGGACAGGAAACAGCCAAGAGACCCAGTACTTC.

The CDR3 DNA reads TGTGCCAGCAGTTGGGGACAGGGAAGCAATCAGCCCCAGCATTTT. It is translated as CASSWGQGSNQPQHF. The chain combines TRBV27 with TRBJ1-5, with 9 bases lining up with TRBD1. Per germline, CDR1 MNHEY and CDR2 SMNVEV (reference sequence). The CDR3 spans 15 residues. The ends lost 4 bases at V and 1 base at J; junction bases unmatched: 2.

The gene calls are TRBV3-1 (or the pseudogene TRBV3-2) and TRBJ2-7; 10 bases are a match to TRBD1. CDR1 LGHDT and CDR2 YNNKEL come from the germline V gene (reference sequence). The CDR3 contains 16 residues. J gave up 4 bases and V 4 bases, and 10 bases lay outside the gene matches. CDR3 region: CASSPGGTGDGYEQYF. CDR3 nucleotides: TGTGCCAGCAGCCCCGGAGGGACAGGGGATGGTTACGAGCAGTACTTC.

This sequence joins TRBV12-3 or TRBV12-4 and TRBJ1-6; D may be TRBD1 (6 bases). The CDR3 is 13 residues long. The ends were cut back, 7 bases at V and 13 bases at J, with 17 bases in the middle. CDR3 bases: TGTGCCAGCACCGTGGGGGGCGGGGTGCCCCTCCACTTT. Protein product: CASTVGGGVPLHF.

The V gene is TRBV7-2, the J gene TRBJ1-2; 7 bases line up with TRBD1. The CDR3 extends over 18 amino acids. Germline CDR1 and CDR2: SGHTA and FQGNSA. The junction had 20 bases not matched to a gene; V was cut back by 6 bases and J by 4 bases. The CDR3 sequence: CASSLSGTVNLGLYGYTF. The CDR3 nucleotides are TGTGCCAGCAGTCTTAGCGGGACAGTAAACTTGGGGCTCTATGGCTACACCTTC.